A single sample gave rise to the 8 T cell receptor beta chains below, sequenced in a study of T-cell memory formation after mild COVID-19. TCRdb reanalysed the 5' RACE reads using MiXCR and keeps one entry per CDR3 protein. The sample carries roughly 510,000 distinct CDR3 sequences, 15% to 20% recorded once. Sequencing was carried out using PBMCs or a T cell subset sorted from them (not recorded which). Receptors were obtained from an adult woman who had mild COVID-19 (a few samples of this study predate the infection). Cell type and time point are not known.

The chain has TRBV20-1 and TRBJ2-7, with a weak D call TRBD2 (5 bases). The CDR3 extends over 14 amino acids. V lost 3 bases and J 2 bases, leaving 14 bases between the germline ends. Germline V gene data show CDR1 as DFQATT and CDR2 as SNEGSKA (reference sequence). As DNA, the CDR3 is TGCAGTGCTAGTAATGCGGGCACGACCTACGAGCAGTACTTC. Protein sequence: CSASNAGTTYEQYF.

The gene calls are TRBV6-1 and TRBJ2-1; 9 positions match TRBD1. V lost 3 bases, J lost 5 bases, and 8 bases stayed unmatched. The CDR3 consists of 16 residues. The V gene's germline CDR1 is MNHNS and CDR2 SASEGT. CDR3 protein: CASSERTGGKDNEQFF. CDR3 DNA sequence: TGTGCCAGCAGTGAGCGAACAGGGGGCAAGGACAATGAGCAGTTCTTC.

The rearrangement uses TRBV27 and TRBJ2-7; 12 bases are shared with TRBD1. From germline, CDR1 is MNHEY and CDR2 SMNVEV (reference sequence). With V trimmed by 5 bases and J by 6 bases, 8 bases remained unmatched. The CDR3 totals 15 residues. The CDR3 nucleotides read TGTGCCAGCAGTGTCCCGGGACAGGGGGCTAGCGAGCAGTACTTC. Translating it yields CASSVPGQGASEQYF.

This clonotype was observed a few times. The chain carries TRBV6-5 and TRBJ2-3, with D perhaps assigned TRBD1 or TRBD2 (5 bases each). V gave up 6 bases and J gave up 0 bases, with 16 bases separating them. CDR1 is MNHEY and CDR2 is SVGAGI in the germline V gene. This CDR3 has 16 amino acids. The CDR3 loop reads CASRGTKGRSTDTQYF. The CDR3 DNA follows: TGTGCCAGCAGAGGAACCAAGGGACGGAGCACAGATACGCAGTATTTT.

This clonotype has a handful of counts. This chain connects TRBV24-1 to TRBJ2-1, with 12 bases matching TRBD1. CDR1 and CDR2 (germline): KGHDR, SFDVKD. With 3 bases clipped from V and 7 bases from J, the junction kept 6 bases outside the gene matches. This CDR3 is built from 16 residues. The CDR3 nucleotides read TGTGCCACCAGTGATCCCGGGACAGGGGGCGGGAATGAGCAGTTCTTC. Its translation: CATSDPGTGGGNEQFF.

CDR3 DNA: TGCAGCGCTGGGACCGGGACTAGGAGCACAGATACGCAGTATTTT. Protein sequence: CSAGTGTRSTDTQYF. The rearrangement joins TRBV29-1 to TRBJ2-3, with 8 bases that match TRBD2. This CDR3 spans 15 amino acids. Germline assignment: CDR1 SQVTM and CDR2 ANQGSEA. Germline trimming cut 7 bases from V and 0 bases from J; bases unmatched to any gene: 9.

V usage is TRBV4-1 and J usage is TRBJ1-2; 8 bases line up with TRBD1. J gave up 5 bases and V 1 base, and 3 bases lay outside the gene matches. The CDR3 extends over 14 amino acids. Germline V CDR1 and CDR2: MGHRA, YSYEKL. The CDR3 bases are TGCGCCAGCAGCCAAGCGGACAGGGATTATGGCTACACCTTC. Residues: CASSQADRDYGYTF.

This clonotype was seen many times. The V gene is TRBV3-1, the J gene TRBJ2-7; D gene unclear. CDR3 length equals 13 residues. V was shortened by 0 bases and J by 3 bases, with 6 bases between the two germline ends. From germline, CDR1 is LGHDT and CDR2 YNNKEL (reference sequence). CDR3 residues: CASSQDSVYEQYF. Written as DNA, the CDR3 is TGTGCCAGCAGCCAAGATTCGGTCTACGAGCAGTACTTC.